These 14 T cell receptor beta chains were sequenced from one sample in a study of blood T cell repertoires in COVID-19. Generated by immunoSEQ multiplex PCR, the TCRdb table keeps only in-frame clones and is missing some. Of over 350,000 clones detected, about 88% appear once; the ten largest clones hold approximately 1.2%. Sequencing input: PBMCs or T cells enriched from blood (not recorded which). The receptor set was obtained from a woman under 30 who had recovered from COVID-19.

This clone has a single count. The chain combines TRBV24-1 with TRBJ1-1; 7 bases match TRBD1. From germline, CDR1 is KGHDR and CDR2 SFDVKD. The CDR3 consists of 14 residues. Losses at the gene ends were 7 bases for V and 0 bases for J; bases not matched to a gene: 4. CDR3 in amino acids: CATRGTEVNTEAFF. The CDR3 nucleotides are TGTGCCACCAGGGGGACAGAAGTGAACACTGAAGCTTTCTTT.

This chain uses TRBV10-3 with TRBJ2-1, with 7 bases lining up with TRBD1. V lost 6 bases, J lost 3 bases, and 8 bases stayed unmatched. Germline V CDR1 and CDR2: ENHRY, SYGVKD. The CDR3 is 15 amino acids. CDR3 in amino acids: CAIRRQGSLYNEQFF. Written as DNA, the CDR3 is TGTGCCATCAGACGACAGGGTTCCCTCTACAATGAGCAGTTCTTC.

A word on this clone: The junction departs from the called germline gene at one end, perhaps through a read error. This sequence joins TRBV2 and TRBJ2-7; 9 positions agree with TRBD1. The CDR3 spans 14 residues. Germline lookup yields CDR1 SNHLY and CDR2 FYNNEI. CDR3: CASSEGQGRYEQYF. In nucleotides, the CDR3 is TGTGCCAGCAGCGAAGGACAGGGGCGCTACGAGCAGTACTTC. Together with reference TRBV2 and TRBJ2-7, the CDR3 gives the full variable domain: EPEVTQTPSHQVTQMGQEVILRCVPISNHLYFYWYRQILGQKVEFLVSFYNNEISEKSEIFDDQFSVERPDGSNFTLKIRSTKLEDSAMYFCASSEGQGRYEQYFGPGTRLTVT.

The chain recombines TRBV15 with TRBJ1-3, with TRBD1 matching 8 bases. Germline V gene lookup returns CDR1 LNHNV and CDR2 YYDKDF (reference sequence). V was pared by 0 bases and J by 3 bases, with 4 bases of the junction left unmatched. This CDR3 contains 16 residues. Written as DNA, the CDR3 is TGTGCCACCAGCAGAGATACCAGGGGGCTTGGAAACACCATATATTTT. Its protein product is CATSRDTRGLGNTIYF.

This clone came up once. CDR3 sequence reads: CASSYHSGSEAFF. The CDR3 DNA reads TGTGCCAGCAGTTACCACAGTGGCTCTGAAGCTTTCTTT. The chain has TRBV6-5 and TRBJ1-1; D gene unclear. This CDR3 has 13 residues. Germline V gene lookup returns CDR1 MNHEY and CDR2 SVGAGI. V was pared by 2 bases and J by 6 bases, with 10 bases between.

This chain links TRBV12-3 or TRBV12-4 with TRBJ1-5, with D hard to call. The V and J ends lost 1 base and 2 bases respectively, with 3 bases between them. This CDR3 comprises 13 residues. In DNA form, the CDR3 reads TGTGCCAGCAGTTTAGTCGGCAATCAGCCCCAGCATTTT. Its protein product is CASSLVGNQPQHF.

This chain links TRBV19 with TRBJ2-2; the D gene is possibly TRBD1 (5 bases). This CDR3 region has 14 residues. CDR1 is LNHDA and CDR2 is SQIVND in the germline V gene (reference sequence). V gave up 5 bases and J gave up 6 bases, with 13 bases separating them. CDR3 amino acids: CASSRQGGSGELFF. In DNA form, the CDR3 reads TGTGCCAGTAGTCGGCAGGGCGGTTCCGGGGAGCTGTTTTTT. The full variable domain, completed using reference TRBV19 and TRBJ2-2, is DGGITQSPKYLFRKEGQNVTLSCEQNLNHDAMYWYRQDPGQGLRLIYYSQIVNDFQKGDIAEGYSVSREKKESFPLTVTSAQKNPTAFYLCASSRQGGSGELFFGEGSRLTVL.

The chain is built from TRBV6-5 and TRBJ1-1, with unresolved D. V lost 8 bases and J lost 0, with 7 bases in between. Germline CDR1 and CDR2: MNHEY and SVGAGI. This CDR3 comprises 12 residues. CDR3 DNA sequence: TGTGCCAGCTTCATAGTGAACACTGAAGCTTTCTTT. Protein product: CASFIVNTEAFF.

The chain links TRBV19 to TRBJ1-5, with D possibly TRBD1 on 6 matching bases. The germline V gene has CDR1 LNHDA and CDR2 SQIVND (reference sequence). Trimming removed 0 bases at V and 2 bases at J, with 14 bases between. The CDR3 extends over 17 amino acids. The CDR3 bases are TGTGCCAGTAGTATAGATCTATCACAGGGCGGCAATCAGCCCCAGCATTTT. Amino acids: CASSIDLSQGGNQPQHF.

The genes are TRBV7-9 and TRBJ1-2, with a possible D match to TRBD1 (6 bases). This CDR3 is 12 amino acids long. Trimming cost V 3 bases and J 8 bases, with 10 bases left between them. CDR1 and CDR2 (germline): SEHNR, FQNEAQ (reference sequence). The CDR3 bases are TGTGCCAGCAGCTTTTACAGGGAAGGCTACACCTTC. The encoded protein is CASSFYREGYTF.

This chain uses TRBV19 with TRBJ2-2, with 11 bases that match TRBD1. The CDR3 is 14 amino acids. Germline CDR1 and CDR2: LNHDA and SQIVND (reference sequence). Germline trimming cut 9 bases from V and 6 bases from J; bases unmatched to any gene: 6. The CDR3 DNA follows: TGTGCCAGCATAGGACAGGGGGCGCCCGGGGAGCTGTTTTTT. Amino acid sequence: CASIGQGAPGELFF.

This rearrangement joins TRBV2 to TRBJ1-3; TRBD1 matches 7 bases. V trimming: 6 bases; J trimming: 0 bases; junction bases outside the gene matches: 8. This CDR3 has 16 amino acids. The germline CDR1 and CDR2 sequences are SNHLY and FYNNEI. This CDR3 reads CASRQQGLISGNTIYF. CDR3 sequence (DNA): TGTGCCAGCAGACAACAGGGGCTAATCTCTGGAAACACCATATATTTT.

Note on this clone: The limits of the CDR3 on the DNA are not certain, so only TCRdb's listed CDR3 is given. V is TRBV7-9 and J is TRBJ1-1. The length of the CDR3 is 12 amino acids, counting both ends. Germline V gives CDR1 SEHNR, CDR2 FQNEAQ (reference sequence). The CDR3 sequence: CASSTSSTEAFF.

The rearrangement uses TRBV18 and TRBJ2-2, with a weak D call TRBD2 (6 bases). CDR1 and CDR2 (germline): KGHSH, LQKENI. CDR3 length equals 19 residues. The V and J ends lost 4 bases and 0 bases respectively, with 21 bases between them. CDR3 sequence: CASSRLGPGTQANTGELFF. In DNA form, the CDR3 reads TGTGCCAGCTCACGGCTTGGCCCCGGGACTCAAGCGAACACCGGGGAGCTGTTTTTT.